Following are 16 T cell receptor beta chains from one sample sequenced in a study of blood T cell repertoires in COVID-19. Here immunoSEQ multiplex PCR was the method, and the copy in TCRdb shows in-frame clones only, minus some. The repertoire holds 200,000 to 300,000 clones, with about nine tenths as singletons. Source material: PBMCs or T cells enriched from blood (not recorded which). These receptors all come from a woman aged 40 to 55 with acute COVID-19.

In DNA, the CDR3 is TGTGCCAGCAGCATAAAGGCTTTCGGCGGGGGCGGTGAGACCCAGTACTTC. Its protein product is CASSIKAFGGGGETQYF. This chain uses TRBV7-8 with TRBJ2-5; tentative D call: TRBD2 (7 bases). Looked up from germline, CDR1 is SGHVS and CDR2 is FQNEAQ. Trimming stripped 5 bases from V and 5 bases from J, with 24 bases between. The CDR3 sequence is 17 residues long.

The chain recombines TRBV11-3 with TRBJ2-2; 8 bases map to TRBD1. J lost 1 base, V lost 6 bases, and 7 bases had no gene match. Germline values: CDR1 SGHNT, CDR2 YENEEA. This CDR3 has 16 residues. CDR3 sequence (DNA): TGTGCCAGCAGTTACTCCGGGACAGGGAACACCGGGGAGCTGTTTTTT. It translates to CASSYSGTGNTGELFF.

The V call is TRBV30, the J call TRBJ1-6; D remains unclear. Deletions cut 8 bases from V and 7 bases from J, with 15 bases between. Germline V CDR1 and CDR2: GTSNPN, SVGIG (reference sequence). The CDR3 spans 13 residues. The CDR3 loop is CASATSLNSPLHF. CDR3 DNA: TGTGCCAGCGCGACTTCCTTAAATTCACCCCTCCACTTT.

This rearrangement joins TRBV11-2 to TRBJ1-4; D perhaps matches TRBD1 (5 bases). Germline V gene sequence: CDR1 SGHAT, CDR2 FQNNGV. V was clipped by 1 base and J by 7 bases, with 10 bases between them. CDR3 length: 14 amino acids. Here the CDR3 reads CASSLGGVSEKLFF. DNA for the CDR3: TGTGCCAGCAGCTTAGGGGGGGTTAGTGAAAAACTGTTTTTT.

This clone has just one count. The genes are TRBV10-1 and TRBJ1-1; D remains unclear. The CDR3 loop spans 13 amino acids. V gave up 2 bases and J gave up 7 bases, with 11 bases separating them. CDR1 and CDR2 (germline): WNHNN, SYGVQD (reference sequence). The CDR3 region is CASSENLAGEAFF. The CDR3 DNA is TGCGCCAGCAGTGAGAATTTGGCAGGTGAAGCTTTCTTT.

This chain links TRBV7-9 with TRBJ2-6; perhaps TRBD1 as D (6 bases). Looked up from germline, CDR1 is SEHNR and CDR2 is FQNEAQ (reference sequence). V was cut by 3 bases and J by 0 bases, with 18 bases left in between. The CDR3 has 19 amino acids. As DNA, the CDR3 is TGTGCCAGCAGCTTGGGGACCGGGACACTTTTCTCTGGGGCCAACGTCCTGACTTTC. The encoded protein is CASSLGTGTLFSGANVLTF.

The chain links TRBV5-4 to TRBJ1-1, with D perhaps matching TRBD1 (6 bases). V lost 4 bases, J lost 2 bases, and 15 bases lay in between. The CDR3 consists of 15 residues. CDR1 is SGHNT, CDR2 YYREEE, per germline (reference sequence). CDR3: CASSRRGGGNTEAFF. CDR3 in DNA: TGTGCCAGCAGCCGAAGGGGGGGCGGAAACACTGAAGCTTTCTTT.

The chain carries TRBV19 and TRBJ1-1; 8 nucleotides agree with TRBD1. V lost 9 bases, J lost 3 bases, and 9 bases stayed unmatched. This CDR3 is 14 amino acids long. Germline-derived CDR1 and CDR2 are LNHDA and SQIVND (reference sequence). CDR3 in amino acids: CASKPQGAHTEAFF. CDR3 DNA sequence: TGTGCCAGCAAACCCCAGGGGGCCCACACTGAAGCTTTCTTT.

The sample holds a few counts of this clone. CDR3 in amino acids: CASSFDRTNYGYTF. CDR3 DNA sequence: TGTGCCAGCAGCTTTGACAGGACTAACTATGGCTACACCTTC. The chain has TRBV7-2 and TRBJ1-2; tentatively, D is TRBD1 (6 bases). Per germline, CDR1 SGHTA and CDR2 FQGNSA. V was clipped by 3 bases and J by 0 bases, with 8 bases between them. The CDR3 totals 14 residues.

The rearrangement links TRBV11-3 to TRBJ2-1; 7 positions agree with TRBD1. Germline V gene data show CDR1 as SGHNT and CDR2 as YENEEA. With 0 bases clipped from V and 5 bases from J, the junction kept 10 bases outside the gene matches. This CDR3 region has 17 residues. CDR3 DNA: TGTGCCAGCAGCTTAGATCTGAGACAGGGCCTAAACAATGAGCAGTTCTTC. This encodes CASSLDLRQGLNNEQFF.

The chain recombines TRBV2 with TRBJ2-3; the D is unclear. Germline assignment: CDR1 SNHLY and CDR2 FYNNEI. CDR3 length: 14 residues. Trimming shortened V by 7 bases and J by 0 bases, and 11 bases separated the two germline ends. The CDR3 DNA follows: TGTGCCAGCACTTACGCTACTAGCACAGATACGCAGTATTTT. This gives the protein CASTYATSTDTQYF.

This clone was found once. The V gene is TRBV10-1, the J gene TRBJ2-1, with a tentative D call TRBD1 (5 bases). Germline assignment: CDR1 WNHNN and CDR2 SYGVQD (reference sequence). The CDR3 sequence is 15 residues long. V was shortened by 4 bases and J by 0 bases, with 10 bases between the two germline ends. This CDR3 is CASSVDRSSYNEQFF. CDR3 DNA: TGCGCCAGCAGTGTTGACAGAAGCTCCTACAATGAGCAGTTCTTC.

The V and J genes are TRBV11-3 and TRBJ1-3; TRBD1 agrees at 8 bases. V was pared by 5 bases and J by 0 bases, with 3 bases of the junction left unmatched. This CDR3 spans 15 amino acids. Germline CDR1 reads SGHNT; CDR2 reads YENEEA. The chain's CDR3 is CASSPTGVSGNTIYF. The DNA for the CDR3 is TGTGCCAGCAGCCCGACAGGGGTCTCTGGAAACACCATATATTTT.

J is TRBJ2-4 and V is TRBV19, with TRBD2 as a possible D gene (5 bases). The CDR3 runs to 16 residues. Germline V CDR1 and CDR2: LNHDA, SQIVND (reference sequence). Trimming removed 2 bases at V and 0 bases at J, with 11 bases between. The CDR3 sequence: CASSISAALAKNIQYF. CDR3 in DNA: TGTGCCAGTAGTATATCAGCGGCCCTAGCCAAAAACATTCAGTACTTC. The full variable domain, completed using reference TRBV19 and TRBJ2-4, is DGGITQSPKYLFRKEGQNVTLSCEQNLNHDAMYWYRQDPGQGLRLIYYSQIVNDFQKGDIAEGYSVSREKKESFPLTVTSAQKNPTAFYLCASSISAALAKNIQYFGAGTRLSVL.

The chain has TRBV18 and TRBJ2-1; 9 bases line up with TRBD2. J was trimmed by 3 bases and V by 6 bases; bases with no gene match: 9. This CDR3 is 16 amino acids long. Per germline, CDR1 KGHSH and CDR2 LQKENI. CDR3 region: CASSPRLADIYNEQFF. In nucleotides, the CDR3 is TGTGCCAGCTCCCCTCGACTAGCGGATATCTACAATGAGCAGTTCTTC.

This chain uses TRBV5-5 with TRBJ1-2; D gene unclear. The CDR3 totals 14 residues. V lost 2 bases to trimming and J lost 2 bases, with 10 bases between them. Germline CDR1 is SGHKS and CDR2 is YYEKEE (reference sequence). The CDR3, as DNA: TGTGCCAGCAGCTTAAGAATAGCGAACTATGGCTACACCTTC. This encodes CASSLRIANYGYTF. The full variable domain, in which reference TRBV5-5 and TRBJ1-2 provide the parts outside the CDR3, is DAGVTQSPTHLIKTRGQQVTLRCSPISGHKSVSWYQQVLGQGPQFIFQYYEKEERGRGNFPDRFSARQFPNYSSELNVNALLLGDSALYLCASSLRIANYGYTFGSGTRLTVV.